The 20 T cell receptor beta chains below all came from one sample that was sequenced in a study of T cells in Graves' hyperthyroidism and ophthalmopathy. Amplified TCR beta CDR3 regions came from RNA transcripts. An initial round of RT-PCR targeting the TCR CDR3 relied on the HTBI primer set. TCRdb re-called the multiplex PCR reads with MiXCR, one entry per CDR3 protein. The profile shows about 410,000 distinct CDR3 sequences, roughly 15% of them singletons. The specimen sequenced was blood. These receptors were taken from a woman aged 25 to 39 with Graves' ophthalmopathy.

In its sample, this clonotype was seen many times. CDR3: CASSLGRDTNQPQHF. In DNA form, the CDR3 reads TGTGCCAGCAGCTTAGGACGGGACACCAATCAGCCCCAGCATTTT. This chain links TRBV7-2 with TRBJ1-5, with D maybe TRBD1 (6 bases). Per germline, CDR1 SGHTA and CDR2 FQGNSA. The CDR3 totals 15 residues. V was clipped by 1 base and J by 3 bases, with 10 bases between them.

This clonotype was seen only once. The CDR3 does not end in the conserved phenylalanine or tryptophan, so this is likely a read error. The chain combines TRBV4-1 with TRBJ2-7; 8 nucleotides line up with TRBD1. J lost 3 bases, V lost 4 bases, and 11 bases had no gene match. Germline V gene sequence: CDR1 MGHRA, CDR2 YSYEKL. This CDR3 region has 16 residues. CDR3 DNA sequence: TGCGCCAGCAGCCCCATAGACAGGGGAGTAGTCTACGAGCAGTACCTC. Amino acids: CASSPIDRGVVYEQYL.

This clonotype was observed many times. The chain is built from TRBV7-9 and TRBJ1-5; D ambiguous. Germline V lookup: CDR1 SEHNR, CDR2 FQNEAQ (reference sequence). Trimming removed 5 bases at V and 0 bases at J, with 5 bases between. The CDR3 sequence is 13 residues long. CDR3 in amino acids: CASSQDSNQPQHF. The CDR3 nucleotides read TGTGCCAGCAGCCAAGATAGCAATCAGCCCCAGCATTTT. The variable domain in full, with the rest retrieved from reference TRBV7-9 and TRBJ1-5, is DTGVSQNPRHKITKRGQNVTFRCDPISEHNRLYWYRQTLGQGPEFLTYFQNEAQLEKSRLLSDRFSAERPKGSFSTLEIQRTEQGDSAMYLCASSQDSNQPQHFGDGTRLSIL.

This clonotype was seen repeatedly, ten times or more. The chain has TRBV5-1 and TRBJ2-1, with TRBD2 matching over 8 bases. Germline-derived CDR1 and CDR2 are SGHRS and YFSETQ. The ends lost 3 bases at V and 5 bases at J; junction bases unmatched: 7. CDR3 length: 15 residues. The CDR3 bases are TGCGCCAGCAGCTGGAGCGGGGGACCCGACAATGAGCAGTTCTTC. Translation gives CASSWSGGPDNEQFF.

The V gene is TRBV19, the J gene TRBJ2-1, with no clear D. With 4 bases removed from V and 8 bases from J, the gap between germline ends came to 12 bases. CDR3 length equals 13 residues. Germline V gene lookup returns CDR1 LNHDA and CDR2 SQIVND (reference sequence). For the CDR3, the DNA is TGTGCCAGTAGTACATGGAAATACGATGAGCAGTTCTTC. Protein sequence: CASSTWKYDEQFF. Supplemented by reference TRBV19 and TRBJ2-1, the full variable domain reads DGGITQSPKYLFRKEGQNVTLSCEQNLNHDAMYWYRQDPGQGLRLIYYSQIVNDFQKGDIAEGYSVSREKKESFPLTVTSAQKNPTAFYLCASSTWKYDEQFFGPGTRLTVL.

This clonotype has at least ten counts. The CDR3, as DNA: TGTGCCAGCAGGAAGGACGGACCCCTCCACTTT. Translated, it gives CASRKDGPLHF. The chain couples TRBV2 to TRBJ1-6, with D unclear. V lost 6 bases and J lost 12, with 9 bases in between. This CDR3 region has 11 residues. From germline, CDR1 is SNHLY and CDR2 FYNNEI.

The rearrangement uses TRBV6-2 or TRBV6-3 and TRBJ2-7; the D call may be TRBD1 or TRBD2 (6 bases each). Trimming shortened V by 0 bases and J by 2 bases, and 11 bases separated the two germline ends. This CDR3 comprises 15 residues. CDR1 and CDR2 from the germline V gene are MNHEY and SVGEGT. The CDR3, as DNA: TGTGCCAGCAGTTACTCAGGGGGGACGGCCTACGAGCAGTACTTC. Translating it yields CASSYSGGTAYEQYF.

The chain is built from TRBV3-1 and TRBJ2-1; maybe TRBD1 (5 bases). Trimming took off 3 bases at V and 8 bases at J, with 17 bases between the two ends. CDR1 and CDR2 (germline): LGHDT, YNNKEL (reference sequence). This CDR3 is 15 amino acids long. The CDR3 loop is CASSHGAGMYYEQFF. CDR3 nucleotides: TGTGCCAGCAGCCATGGGGCAGGGATGTACTATGAGCAGTTCTTC.

This clonotype was counted many times. J is TRBJ2-2 and V is TRBV7-8, with 7 nucleotides matching TRBD2. CDR1 is SGHVS, CDR2 FQNEAQ, per germline. The CDR3 consists of 16 residues. The V segment lost 5 bases and the J segment 5 bases; nucleotides outside the gene matches: 11. CDR3 sequence reads: CASSRRASGNTGELFF. The CDR3 DNA sequence: TGTGCCAGCAGCCGGCGGGCTAGCGGCAATACCGGGGAGCTGTTTTTT.

This clonotype was observed a handful of times. J is TRBJ1-2 and V is TRBV4-1, with D hard to call. This CDR3 spans 14 amino acids. Trimming stripped 3 bases from V and 1 base from J, with 9 bases between. CDR1 MGHRA and CDR2 YSYEKL come from the germline V gene. The CDR3 region has the DNA TGCGCCAGCAGCCATCTGTCACTTAACTATGGCTACACCTTC. Translating it yields CASSHLSLNYGYTF.

The genes are TRBV7-9 and TRBJ1-5, with 10 bases identical to TRBD1. V was pared by 5 bases and J by 5 bases, with 6 bases of the junction left unmatched. Germline-derived CDR1 and CDR2 are SEHNR and FQNEAQ (reference sequence). The CDR3 is made up of 15 amino acids. CDR3 region: CASSLGDRGDQPQHF. CDR3 nucleotides: TGTGCCAGCAGCCTGGGGGACAGGGGAGATCAGCCCCAGCATTTT.

V and J are TRBV20-1 and TRBJ1-5, with D possibly TRBD1 on 5 matching bases. CDR1 is DFQATT, CDR2 SNEGSKA, per germline (reference sequence). CDR3 length: 14 residues. V was trimmed by 5 bases and J by 0 bases, leaving 11 bases between them. The CDR3 here is CSAPGTYSNQPQHF. CDR3 in DNA: TGCAGTGCTCCTGGGACCTATAGCAATCAGCCCCAGCATTTT.

A note on this clonotype: A read error is possible here, since a much larger clone lies one base away. The chain links TRBV2 to TRBJ2-3; 8 bases are shared with TRBD2. The CDR3 contains 17 residues. Germline V gene lookup returns CDR1 SNHLY and CDR2 FYNNEI. CDR3 in DNA: TGTGCCAGCAGCCCCGGTGTTAGCGGGGCCTTCACAGATACGCAGTGTTTT. It is translated as CASSPGVSGAFTDTQCF.

Concerning this clonotype: The CDR3 does not close with the conserved phenylalanine or tryptophan, likely indicating a read error. The chain joins TRBV6-1 to TRBJ2-2; D tentatively reads TRBD1 or TRBD2 (7 bases each). The V end was cut by 6 bases, the J end by 1 base, with 15 bases between. This CDR3 has 16 amino acids. Germline V CDR1 and CDR2: MNHNS, SASEGT. The CDR3: CASSRRGGRNTGELFL. In DNA form, the CDR3 reads TGTGCCAGCAGCCGCAGGGGGGGCCGGAACACCGGGGAGCTGTTTCTT.

DNA for the CDR3: TGTGCCAGCAGCCACAGACAGGTGGAAGATACGCAGTATTTT. It yields the protein CASSHRQVEDTQYF. This rearrangement joins TRBV3-1 to TRBJ2-3; tentative D call: TRBD1 (6 bases). This CDR3 is 14 amino acids long. V lost 3 bases to trimming and J lost 5 bases, with 12 bases between them. The germline V gene encodes CDR1 LGHDT and CDR2 YNNKEL (reference sequence).

This clonotype came up many times. CDR3 nucleotides: TGTGCCAGCAAGTTTGTGATGGCGGGGCGCACAGATACGCAGTATTTT. This codes for CASKFVMAGRTDTQYF. The rearrangement links TRBV12-3 or TRBV12-4 to TRBJ2-3, with D perhaps matching TRBD2 (6 bases). Deletions cut 7 bases from V and 1 base from J, with 18 bases between. The CDR3 is made up of 16 amino acids.

This clonotype turned up a few times. The J gene is TRBJ1-5, the V gene TRBV13; 7 nucleotides align to TRBD1. The CDR3 is made up of 16 amino acids. The V and J ends lost 7 bases and 9 bases, in that order; junction bases with no gene match: 18. Germline values: CDR1 PRHDT, CDR2 FYEKMQ (reference sequence). The CDR3 sequence: CASNSSRTGNSGPQHF. Here the CDR3 DNA reads TGTGCCAGCAACTCCTCCCGGACAGGCAACTCTGGGCCCCAGCATTTT.

This clonotype was detected ten times or more. V usage is TRBV12-5 and J usage is TRBJ1-5, with D hard to call. Germline CDR1 and CDR2: LGHNT and FRNRAP. Trimming removed 0 bases from V and 6 bases from J, with 9 bases in between. This CDR3 spans 14 amino acids. In DNA form, the CDR3 reads TGTGCTAGTGGTTTGGTTACAGCCGGTCAGCCCCAGCATTTT. It translates to CASGLVTAGQPQHF.

This clonotype was seen repeatedly, ten times or more. The chain couples TRBV11-1 to TRBJ2-4, with D perhaps matching TRBD1 or TRBD2 (6 bases each). This CDR3 comprises 15 residues. From germline, CDR1 is SGHAT and CDR2 FQDESV (reference sequence). Trimming took 9 bases from V and 1 from J, leaving 16 bases between them. CDR3 region: CARTEGGPAKNIQYF. The CDR3 DNA reads as TGTGCCAGGACCGAGGGGGGACCGGCCAAAAACATTCAGTACTTC.

The rearrangement uses TRBV6-9 and TRBJ1-6; D gene ambiguous. Germline assignment: CDR1 MNHGY and CDR2 SVAAGI. Trimming removed 3 bases from V and 3 bases from J, with 12 bases in between. The CDR3 is 16 residues long. CDR3: CASSYLQALYNSPLHF. The CDR3 region has the DNA TGTGCCAGCAGTTACCTCCAGGCCCTCTATAATTCACCCCTCCACTTT.